This T cell receptor beta chain was retrieved from a study of blood T cell repertoires in COVID-19. As for the study in general: Some COVID-19 samples were acute and others convalescent; all came from the United States, Italy and Spain. T cells, B-cell-depleted T cells, or PBMCs provided the cDNA or gDNA that served as material.

With V trimmed by 5 bases and J by 1 base, 7 bases remained unmatched. This CDR3 has 16 residues. Germline CDR1 SGHAT, CDR2 FQNNGV. How the authors handled the data: Using reference gene primer amplification, nucleated cell counts were estimated. Profiling relied on immunoSEQ multiplex PCR, and the TCRdb table lists in-frame clones only, not all of them. D and trimming come from the DNA, and the V and J calls and clone size come from that table. The table shows 70,000 or so clones, with roughly nine tenths occurring only once. Sequences were obtained from peripheral blood. This TCR derives from a woman aged 55-70 years with acute or convalescent COVID-19. V and J are TRBV11-2 and TRBJ2-2, with TRBD1 matching 7 bases. The CDR3 is CASSLLQGRNTGELFF. CDR3 sequence (DNA): TGTGCCAGCAGCCTTTTACAGGGGCGGAACACCGGGGAGCTGTTTTTT.